One and the same sample provided the 30 T cell receptor beta chains below, sequenced in a study of shared clonotypes between healthy human individuals (TCRdb year 2020). CD8 naive samples consisted of CD45RO-negative cells that were positively selected for CCR7, yielding a CD45RA+CCR7+ population without TemRA cells. Libraries came from the immunoSEQ multiplex PCR assay. TCRdb took over this immuneACCESS table, retaining in-frame rearrangements with V and J assigned. Such tables are incomplete; in checked studies, under half of the missing clones stem from an unresolved V gene, and the remainder is unexplained. In all, the sample holds just over 2,000,000 clones, and approximately 95% of those were seen once. The biggest ten clones account for roughly 1% of the sample. The sample consisted of naive CD8+ T cells sorted from blood. The cell subset or site label corresponds to: CD45RA+CCR7+. Receptors originate from a young man in good health.

The chain recombines TRBV11-1 with TRBJ2-5; D is perhaps TRBD1 or TRBD2 (6 bases each). The V gene lost 5 bases and the J gene lost 5 bases, with 12 bases spanning the gap. This CDR3 has 13 residues. The germline V gene encodes CDR1 SGHAT and CDR2 FQDESV (reference sequence). The CDR3 coding sequence is TGTGCCAGCAGCCTTACAGGGAGGGAGACCCAGTACTTC. As protein: CASSLTGRETQYF.

The table lists this clone with a count of one. The chain combines TRBV5-6 with TRBJ1-5; no reliable D call. The germline gives CDR1 SGHDT, CDR2 YYEEEE. There are 18 residues in the CDR3. Deletions cut 6 bases from V and 0 bases from J, with 22 bases between. For the CDR3, the DNA is TGTGCCAGCACAACGCCAACCGCACAAGCCCATAGCAATCAGCCCCAGCATTTT. Its protein is CASTTPTAQAHSNQPQHF.

This clone appeared a single time. The chain joins TRBV7-9 to TRBJ1-2; a weak D match, TRBD1 (5 bases). This CDR3 has 12 residues. Germline CDR1 reads SEHNR; CDR2 reads FQNEAQ (reference sequence). Deletions cut 5 bases from V and 9 bases from J, with 13 bases between. This CDR3 is CASSGQGSSYTF. In DNA form, the CDR3 reads TGTGCCAGCAGCGGTCAGGGATCCAGCTACACCTTC.

This clone was seen just once. The chain uses TRBV6-5 and TRBJ2-5; possibly TRBD1 for D (6 bases). CDR3 size: 14 residues. The V end lost 7 bases, the J end lost 2 bases, and 14 bases lay between the germline ends. Germline assignment: CDR1 MNHEY and CDR2 SVGAGI. CDR3: CASNIGTSQETQYF. CDR3 DNA sequence: TGTGCCAGCAACATAGGGACATCTCAAGAGACCCAGTACTTC.

This chain uses TRBV4-1 with TRBJ2-7; unclear D gene. The CDR3 loop spans 15 amino acids. V lost 0 bases and J 4 bases, leaving 13 bases between the germline ends. Germline V gene data show CDR1 as MGHRA and CDR2 as YSYEKL. This chain's CDR3 is CASSQDVGSRYEQYF. Written as DNA, the CDR3 is TGCGCCAGCAGCCAAGATGTCGGCAGCCGGTACGAGCAGTACTTC.

CDR3 DNA: TGTGCCAGCAGCTATGTTGGGGGTAGCGTTCCCTACGAGCAGTACTTC. Amino acid sequence: CASSYVGGSVPYEQYF. The V call is TRBV27, the J call TRBJ2-7, with D perhaps TRBD1 or TRBD2 (5 bases each). Trimming pared 6 bases from V and 2 bases from J, leaving 20 bases between. Germline V gene lookup returns CDR1 MNHEY and CDR2 SMNVEV (reference sequence). The CDR3 covers 16 residues.

The chain employs TRBV28 and TRBJ1-1, with D maybe TRBD1 (6 bases). The CDR3 length is 15 residues. CDR1 and CDR2 (germline): MDHEN, SYDVKM. The V and J ends lost 10 bases and 1 base respectively, with 19 bases between them. The CDR3 here is CATKTGWRPNTEAFF. The CDR3 DNA follows: TGTGCCACCAAAACAGGGTGGAGGCCGAACACTGAAGCTTTCTTT. The variable domain in full, completed from reference TRBV28 and TRBJ1-1, reads DVKVTQSSRYLVKRTGEKVFLECVQDMDHENMFWYRQDPGLGLRLIYFSYDVKMKEKGDIPEGYSVSREKKERFSLILESASTNQTSMYLCATKTGWRPNTEAFFGQGTRLTVV.

CDR3 sequence (DNA): TGTGCCAGCAGTGAATGGATAGTCGGCCAAGAGACCCAGTACTTC. This codes for CASSEWIVGQETQYF. The chain has TRBV2 and TRBJ2-5, with D hard to call. V dropped 2 bases and J dropped 1 base, with 11 bases sitting between them. This CDR3 has 15 amino acids. Germline V CDR1 and CDR2: SNHLY, FYNNEI.

The rearrangement uses TRBV9 and TRBJ2-3, with D possibly being TRBD2 (6 bases). V dropped 3 bases and J dropped 0 bases, with 20 bases sitting between them. Germline CDR1 and CDR2: SGDLS and YYNGEE. The CDR3 is made up of 18 amino acids. The CDR3 sequence is CASSAHRLARGSTDTQYF. CDR3 coding DNA: TGTGCCAGCAGCGCCCACCGCCTAGCGAGGGGTAGCACAGATACGCAGTATTTT.

This clone was seen only once. The chain links TRBV27 to TRBJ1-4, with 9 bases fitting TRBD1. The CDR3 has 16 residues. Germline CDR1 MNHEY, CDR2 SMNVEV (reference sequence). The junction had 11 bases not matched to a gene; V was cut back by 5 bases and J by 7 bases. The CDR3: CASSPYSGTGFEKLFF. The CDR3 coding sequence is TGTGCCAGCAGTCCCTACTCCGGGACAGGGTTTGAAAAACTGTTTTTT.

V usage is TRBV7-9 and J usage is TRBJ2-7; 7 bases line up with TRBD1. The J segment lost 7 bases and the V segment lost 1 base, leaving 7 bases of the junction unmatched. CDR3 length: 14 amino acids. Germline V gene lookup returns CDR1 SEHNR and CDR2 FQNEAQ (reference sequence). The CDR3: CASSLEGQPEEQYF. Here the CDR3 DNA reads TGTGCCAGCAGCTTAGAGGGACAGCCAGAGGAGCAGTACTTC.

A note on this clone: The junction departs from the called germline gene at one end, perhaps through a read error. The chain links TRBV29-1 to TRBJ2-1; the match to TRBD1 covers 7 bases. CDR3 length: 13 amino acids. Germline V gene data show CDR1 as SQVTM and CDR2 as ANQGSEA. DNA of the CDR3: TGCAGCGTAGAAGACAGGGCCTACAATGAGCAGTTCTTC. Its protein is CSVEDRAYNEQFF.

The J gene is TRBJ1-4, the V gene TRBV21-1; no DNA check was done on the table's D call, TRBD1. TRBV21-1 is shown as a pseudogene. The CDR3 runs to 17 residues. The chain's CDR3 is CASSRGRQMGRNEKLFF. The CDR3 DNA reads as TGTGCCAGCAGCAGGGGAAGGCAAATGGGGCGTAATGAAAAACTGTTTTTT.

The chain uses TRBV30 and TRBJ1-2, with D possibly matching TRBD1 (5 bases). Germline CDR1 is GTSNPN and CDR2 is SVGIG (reference sequence). CDR3 length: 14 residues. The ends were cut back, 4 bases at V and 3 bases at J, with 15 bases in the middle. The CDR3 reads CAWTVPQGHYGYTF. In DNA form, the CDR3 reads TGTGCCTGGACTGTACCTCAGGGACACTATGGCTACACCTTC.

The chain recombines TRBV29-1 with TRBJ2-2; D uncertain. Between the trimmed V and J ends, which lost 0 bases and 2 bases, there was a span of 10 bases. The germline V gene encodes CDR1 SQVTM and CDR2 ANQGSEA. The length of the CDR3 is 15 residues. The CDR3 DNA sequence: TGCAGCGTTGAAGAAAGTGGCCCTAACACCGGGGAGCTGTTTTTT. As protein: CSVEESGPNTGELFF.

In regard to this clone: At the DNA level, this CDR3 is encoded by other sequences in the same sample as well. This rearrangement joins TRBV19 to TRBJ1-1, with TRBD1 as a possible D gene (6 bases). V gave up 2 bases and J gave up 6 bases, with 13 bases separating them. Germline-derived CDR1 and CDR2 are LNHDA and SQIVND (reference sequence). There are 14 residues in the CDR3. Here the CDR3 DNA reads TGTGCCAGTAGTATATTGCCAGGGGCTGCTGAAGCTTTCTTT. Protein sequence: CASSILPGAAEAFF.

The chain employs TRBV7-9 and TRBJ1-1; D is undetermined. CDR3 length: 13 amino acids. CDR1 SEHNR and CDR2 FQNEAQ come from the germline V gene (reference sequence). V was trimmed by 5 bases and J by 3 bases, leaving 10 bases between them. CDR3 DNA: TGTGCCAGCAGCAGACCCGAGGACACTGAAGCTTTCTTT. This sequence encodes CASSRPEDTEAFF.

V usage is TRBV28 and J usage is TRBJ2-3, with a weak D call TRBD1 (5 bases). The germline V gene encodes CDR1 MDHEN and CDR2 SYDVKM. Trimming cost V 5 bases and J 2 bases, with 20 bases left between them. The CDR3 is made up of 17 amino acids. The CDR3, as DNA: TGTGCCAGCAGTCTCCTGGACACGGAATATGACACAGATACGCAGTATTTT. Amino acids: CASSLLDTEYDTDTQYF.

This clone was detected once. This chain links TRBV5-1 with TRBJ2-7; 7 nucleotides line up with TRBD1. Trimming at V came to 5 bases and at J to 3 bases, leaving 5 bases not matched to a gene. The V gene's germline CDR1 is SGHRS and CDR2 YFSETQ. The CDR3 length is 13 residues. CDR3 sequence (DNA): TGCGCCAGCAGATTGACAGGGAGCTACGAGCAGTACTTC. Translation: CASRLTGSYEQYF. Drawing the rest from reference TRBV5-1 and TRBJ2-7, the complete variable domain is KAGVTQTPRYLIKTRGQQVTLSCSPISGHRSVSWYQQTPGQGLQFLFEYFSETQRNKGNFPGRFSGRQFSNSRSEMNVSTLELGDSALYLCASRLTGSYEQYFGPGTRLTVT.

This chain connects TRBV27 to TRBJ2-1; no firm D call. Trimming left V 5 bases short and J 8 bases short, with 16 bases between. The CDR3 totals 14 residues. Per germline, CDR1 MNHEY and CDR2 SMNVEV (reference sequence). CDR3: CASSPLGLRHEQFF. The CDR3, as DNA: TGTGCCAGCAGTCCCCTAGGTTTGCGCCATGAGCAGTTCTTC.

The chain links TRBV4-1 to TRBJ1-1; D is possibly TRBD1 (5 bases). Germline V gene sequence: CDR1 MGHRA, CDR2 YSYEKL. The CDR3 has 15 residues. Deletions cut 6 bases from V and 1 base from J, with 15 bases between. This chain's CDR3 is CASRDAGSWNTEAFF. CDR3 in DNA: TGCGCCAGCAGAGACGCAGGGAGCTGGAACACTGAAGCTTTCTTT.

This chain links TRBV7-9 with TRBJ2-7; no clear D. Trimming took off 0 bases at V and 5 bases at J, with 5 bases between the two ends. This CDR3 spans 12 amino acids. Per germline, CDR1 SEHNR and CDR2 FQNEAQ (reference sequence). The CDR3 DNA is TGTGCCAGCAGCTTAGCGGCCCACGAGCAGTACTTC. Protein sequence: CASSLAAHEQYF.

This clone was seen a single time. The J gene is TRBJ2-3, the V gene TRBV5-4, with D hard to call. The CDR3 is made up of 16 amino acids. CDR1 and CDR2 (germline): SGHNT, YYREEE (reference sequence). Trimming removed 0 bases at V and 2 bases at J, with 13 bases between. DNA for the CDR3: TGTGCCAGCAGCTTGGGGCCGTCCCCGGCCACAGATACGCAGTATTTT. This codes for CASSLGPSPATDTQYF.

The chain uses TRBV4-1 and TRBJ2-2; 11 nucleotides match TRBD2. Germline V gives CDR1 MGHRA, CDR2 YSYEKL. The ends lost 1 base at V and 6 bases at J; junction bases unmatched: 10. This CDR3 contains 18 residues. CDR3 loop: CASSQVGGLAGGAGELFF. In nucleotides, the CDR3 is TGCGCCAGCAGCCAAGTGGGTGGACTAGCGGGTGGAGCCGGGGAGCTGTTTTTT.

CDR3 loop: CASSPGENTGELFF. The DNA for the CDR3 is TGCGCCAGCAGCCCAGGGGAGAACACCGGGGAGCTGTTTTTT. The rearrangement joins TRBV4-1 to TRBJ2-2, with a weak D call TRBD1 (6 bases). Per germline, CDR1 MGHRA and CDR2 YSYEKL. V was pared by 4 bases and J by 1 base, with 7 bases between. This CDR3 comprises 14 residues.

The chain employs TRBV11-2 and TRBJ1-1, with D maybe TRBD1 (6 bases). The CDR3 has 17 amino acids. Trimming pared 1 base from V and 5 bases from J, leaving 20 bases between. The germline gives CDR1 SGHAT, CDR2 FQNNGV. The chain's CDR3 is CASSLGGAGRIRTEAFF. The DNA of the CDR3 is TGTGCCAGCAGCTTAGGGGGGGCAGGGAGGATACGGACTGAAGCTTTCTTT.

The chain couples TRBV4-1 to TRBJ2-5; either TRBD1 or TRBD2 may fit D (5 bases each). This CDR3 region has 13 residues. Between the trimmed V and J ends, which lost 1 base and 7 bases, there was a span of 10 bases. The germline V gene has CDR1 MGHRA and CDR2 YSYEKL. The CDR3 bases are TGCGCCAGCAGCCAAGGAGGGGAAGCGACCCAGTACTTC. Its translation: CASSQGGEATQYF.

This chain links TRBV7-9 with TRBJ2-2; tentatively, D is TRBD1 (6 bases). V lost 5 bases, J lost 9 bases, and 13 bases lay in between. The germline gives CDR1 SEHNR, CDR2 FQNEAQ (reference sequence). CDR3 size: 13 residues. CDR3 coding DNA: TGTGCCAGCAGCAGGGGGTCACTCTGGGAGCTGTTTTTT. Its translation is CASSRGSLWELFF.

CDR3 bases: TGTGCCAGCAGCCCCCCCCGGCCAGACTACGAGCAGTACTTC. Amino acids: CASSPPRPDYEQYF. The chain uses TRBV13 and TRBJ2-7; the D is unclear. Germline-derived CDR1 and CDR2 are PRHDT and FYEKMQ (reference sequence). Trimming took off 5 bases at V and 3 bases at J, with 14 bases between the two ends. This CDR3 region has 14 residues.

The chain recombines TRBV7-9 with TRBJ2-1; a weak D match, TRBD2 (5 bases). With 0 bases removed from V and 5 bases from J, the gap between germline ends came to 8 bases. CDR3 size: 14 residues. Germline V CDR1 and CDR2: SEHNR, FQNEAQ (reference sequence). CDR3 sequence: CASSLARSDNEQFF. CDR3 coding DNA: TGTGCCAGCAGCTTAGCGCGTAGCGACAATGAGCAGTTCTTC.